A selection of T cell receptor beta chains follows, all from one sample in a study of blood T cell repertoires in COVID-19. The data were produced by immunoSEQ multiplex PCR, yet TCRdb's version contains in-frame clones alone and is incomplete. The profile shows more than 85,000 clones, over 75% of them singletons. Sample: peripheral blood. These receptor sequences come from a man in his forties or fifties with acute or convalescent COVID-19. CDR3s include the opening cysteine and the closing phenylalanine or tryptophan. The D gene is left open where the match is weak. Expanded clones get a size class; other rows say once, few or many, or leave the size out.

>NA|TRBV28|NA|TRBJ2-4
TGTGCCAGCAGTCCGCCAGGGGTAGCCAAAAACATTCAGTACTTC
CASSPPGVAKNIQYF
>NA|TRBV5-4|NA|TRBJ2-5
TGTGCCAGCAGCCAGCAGGCGGGGGCGAACGACCAGTACTTC
CASSQQAGANDQYF
>NA|TRBV7-9|NA|TRBJ1-1
TGTGCCAGCAGCAGCATCGACAGAGACACTGAAGCTTTCTTT
CASSSIDRDTEAFF
>NA|TRBV6-1|NA|TRBJ1-1
TGTGCCAGCAGTGATCAGGGGCGGGGGCCTGAAGCTTTCTTT
CASSDQGRGPEAFF
>NA|TRBV30|NA|TRBJ1-1
TGTGCCTGGAGAGTGTGGGAGGCTGCGAACACTGAAGCTTTCTTT
CAWRVWEAANTEAFF
>NA|TRBV27|NA|TRBJ2-7
TGTGCCAGCAGTTTATCGATGGGCGGGATCGGGAACGAGCAGTACTTC
CASSLSMGGIGNEQYF
>NA|TRBV7-2|NA|TRBJ2-4
TGTGCCAGCAGCTTAGGGGGTCGGAGGGGGCCCAAAAACATTCAGTACTTC
CASSLGGRRGPKNIQYF
>NA|TRBV20-1|NA|TRBJ2-7
TGCAGTGCTAGTCCCACAGGGATGTACGAGCAGTACTTC
CSASPTGMYEQYF
>NA|TRBV11-3|NA|TRBJ1-1
TGTGCCAGCAGCTTAGGTAGAAGGAGGAAGGCGAACACTGAAGCTTTCTTT
CASSLGRRRKANTEAFF
>NA|TRBV6-5|TRBD1|TRBJ2-1
TGTGCCAGCAGTTACTGGGGAAGGACAGGTGACAATGAGCAGTTCTTC
CASSYWGRTGDNEQFF
>NA|TRBV25-1|NA|TRBJ2-5
TGTGCCAGCAGTGGGGGGGAAAACGGAGAGACCCAGTACTTC
CASSGGENGETQYF
>NA|TRBV11-2|NA|TRBJ1-4
TGTGCCAGCAGCTCCACCGGCCCTTTTGACTGGGAAAAACTGTTTTTT
CASSSTGPFDWEKLFF
>few|TRBV14|NA|TRBJ1-1
TGTGCCAGCAGTCAAGTGATCAGCACTGAAGCTTTCTTT
CASSQVISTEAFF
>NA|TRBV18|NA|TRBJ1-2
TGTGCCAGCGCGGAAGGGGGATATGGCTACACCTTC
CASAEGGYGYTF
>NA|TRBV7-9|TRBD2|TRBJ2-3
TGTGCCAGCAGCTGGGGGCTAGCGGGGCTCACAGATACGCAGTATTTT
CASSWGLAGLTDTQYF
>NA|TRBV6-5|NA|TRBJ2-2
TGTGCCAGCAGAGCACCTAACACCGGGGAGCTGTTTTTT
CASRAPNTGELFF
>NA|TRBV19|TRBD1|TRBJ2-4
TGTGCCAGTAGTGCCGGGACAGGGGCACAGGGGATTCAGTACTTC
CASSAGTGAQGIQYF
>NA|TRBV30|TRBD2|TRBJ2-5
TGTGCCTGGATTGGGACTAGCGGGGGGGCGTCGGATTTAAGAGAGACCCAGTACTTC
CAWIGTSGGASDLRETQYF
>NA|TRBV7-8|TRBD1|TRBJ1-5
TGTGCCAGCAGCTTAGGGATTGGGACAGAGGGGCAGCCCCAGCATTTT
CASSLGIGTEGQPQHF
>few|TRBV7-9|TRBD2|TRBJ2-7
TGTGCCAGCAGCTTATACGGGGGAACTAGCGGGAGGACCTCCTACGAGCAGTACTTC
CASSLYGGTSGRTSYEQYF
>NA|TRBV19|NA|TRBJ2-3
TGTGCCAGTAGTATAGGGACACTCTACGGGGATACGCAGTATTTT
CASSIGTLYGDTQYF
>once|TRBV6-5|NA|TRBJ1-2
TGTGCCAGCAGTCAGCACAGGATCAACTATGGCTACACCTTC
CASSQHRINYGYTF
>NA|TRBV6-6|TRBD1|TRBJ1-1
TGTGCCAGCAGGGACAGGAGCGCTCGGGACACTGAAGCTTTCTTT
CASRDRSARDTEAFF
>NA|TRBV4-1|TRBD1|TRBJ2-4
TGCGCCAGCAGCCAGGGGACAGGGCTGGACATTCAGTACTTC
CASSQGTGLDIQYF
>NA|TRBV30|NA|TRBJ2-7
TGTGCCTGGAGCCCCATCCCCTACGAGCAGTACTTC
CAWSPIPYEQYF
>NA|TRBV11-2|NA|TRBJ1-1
TGTGCCAGCAGCTTAGTAATAGCAGAACCTATGAACACTGAAGCTTTCTTT
CASSLVIAEPMNTEAFF
>NA|TRBV2|TRBD1|TRBJ1-2
TGTGCCAGCAGTGGACAGGGTTTTGCCTATGGCTACACCTTC
CASSGQGFAYGYTF
>NA|TRBV5-5|TRBD1|TRBJ2-5
TGTGCCAGCAGCTTGGTCCCAGGGGGAGAGACCCAGTACTTC
CASSLVPGGETQYF
>NA|TRBV9|NA|TRBJ2-5
TGTGCCAGCAGCGTAGTTGGAGGGAACTCGGAGACCCAGTACTTC
CASSVVGGNSETQYF
>NA|TRBV4-1|NA|TRBJ1-6
TGCGCCAGCAGCCAAGAAGGTGGGCAGGGCGGCTCACCCCTCCACTTT
CASSQEGGQGGSPLHF
>NA|TRBV11-3|NA|TRBJ2-7
TGTGCCAGCAGCCCGAGACTAGGGTTCTACGAGCAGTACTTC
CASSPRLGFYEQYF
>NA|TRBV6-5|NA|TRBJ2-5
TGTGCCAGCAGGACCGACTCAGCCGTAGAGACCCAGTACTTC
CASRTDSAVETQYF
>once|TRBV6-5|NA|TRBJ2-7
TGTGCCAGCAATGTCGGGGACATCTTATCCTACGAGCAGTACTTC
CASNVGDILSYEQYF
>NA|TRBV19|TRBD1|TRBJ2-7
TGTGCCAGTAGGCGGGGACAGGGGGACTACGAGCAGTACTTC
CASRRGQGDYEQYF
>NA|TRBV5-1|NA|TRBJ2-7
TGCGCCAGCAGCCGGTCTGCCACCGCCACCTACGAGCAGTACTTC
CASSRSATATYEQYF
>once|TRBV18|NA|TRBJ2-5
TGTGCCAGCTCACCGTTGGCCCGTACCCCGGAGAAGACCCAGTACTTC
CASSPLARTPEKTQYF
>NA|TRBV7-2|TRBD2|TRBJ2-3
TGTGCCAGCAGCTTAGGAGTAGCGGGATACACAGATACGCAGTATTTT
CASSLGVAGYTDTQYF
>NA|TRBV6-5|NA|TRBJ1-4
TGTGCCAGCAGACAGGCAACTAATGAAAAACTGTTTTTT
CASRQATNEKLFF
>few|TRBV19|NA|TRBJ1-5
TGTGCCAGTAGTAACCCCCGGAAGACAGCCCCCATGTTT
CASSNPRKTAPMF
>NA|TRBV10-1|NA|TRBJ2-7
TGCGCCAGCAGCGACGGGGGGCTGGGATACGAGCAGTACTTC
CASSDGGLGYEQYF
>NA|TRBV30|NA|TRBJ1-4
TGTGCCTGGGGGAGAACTAATGAAAAACTGTTTTTT
CAWGRTNEKLFF
>few|TRBV11-3|NA|TRBJ1-1
TGTGCCAGCAGCTTAAGGGGTGACACTGAAGCTTTCTTT
CASSLRGDTEAFF
>NA|TRBV29-1|TRBD1|TRBJ1-1
TGCAGCGCCCTGGGACAGGCCGGGAACACTGAAGCTTTCTTT
CSALGQAGNTEAFF
>NA|TRBV5-1|NA|TRBJ1-1
TGCGCCAGCAGCTTAGACGGGGCTGAAGCTTTCTTT
CASSLDGAEAFF
>NA|TRBV5-4|TRBD2|TRBJ2-1
TGTGCCAGCAGCTACCGGGGGGGATCCTACAATGAGCAGTTCTTC
CASSYRGGSYNEQFF
>NA|TRBV5-6|NA|TRBJ2-5
TGTGCCAGCAGCTTAACAGGGATGTCATGGGAGACCCAGTACTTC
CASSLTGMSWETQYF
>NA|TRBV27|NA|TRBJ2-7
TGTGCCAGCAGTTCGACAGCCATAGTCGAGCAGTACTTC
CASSSTAIVEQYF
>NA|TRBV6-6|TRBD1|TRBJ2-7
TGTGCCAGCAGTCCCACCCCGGGTAAGGGGGCAGGCTCCTACGAGCAGTACTTC
CASSPTPGKGAGSYEQYF
>NA|TRBV30|TRBD1|TRBJ2-7
TGTGCCTGGAGTTTCGGGACAGCCTACGAGCAGTACTTC
CAWSFGTAYEQYF
>NA|TRBV4-2|NA|TRBJ2-3
TGTGCCAGCAGCCACCCCTCCACAGATACGCAGTATTTT
CASSHPSTDTQYF
>once|TRBV28|NA|TRBJ2-5
TGTGCCAGCAGTCCACGGGCCGGAGGTACGGAGACCCAGTACTTC
CASSPRAGGTETQYF
>NA|TRBV23-1|TRBD1|TRBJ2-2
TGCGCCAGCAGTCGCGGACAGGGTGGAACCGGGGAGCTGTTTTTT
CASSRGQGGTGELFF
>once|TRBV7-2|NA|TRBJ2-1
TGTGCCAGCAGCTTATCAGGGCCCCATAAGCATGAGCAGTTCTTC
CASSLSGPHKHEQFF
>NA|TRBV9|TRBD1|TRBJ1-2
TGTGCCAGCAGCGTAGAGGGGGCTGACTATGGCTACACCTTC
CASSVEGADYGYTF
>NA|TRBV12-5|NA|TRBJ1-3
TGTGCTAGTGGTTTGGTACCTAAACAGAAGAGCTCTGGAAACACCATATATTTT
CASGLVPKQKSSGNTIYF
>NA|TRBV5-1|TRBD2|TRBJ2-2
TGCGCCAGCAGTCAGACTAGCGGGGGCCTCGACACCGGGGAGCTGTTTTTT
CASSQTSGGLDTGELFF
>NA|TRBV27|TRBD1|TRBJ2-7
TGTGCCAGCAGTGTGACAGGGGCGATCTCCTACGAGCAGTACTTC
CASSVTGAISYEQYF
>NA|TRBV5-6|NA|TRBJ1-4
TGTGCCAGCAGCTTCTACAGGCCAGCCGAAAAACTGTTTTTT
CASSFYRPAEKLFF
>NA|TRBV3-1/TRBV3-2|NA|TRBJ1-1
TGTGCCAGCAGCCAAGATACAGAAGCTTTCTTT
CASSQDTEAFF